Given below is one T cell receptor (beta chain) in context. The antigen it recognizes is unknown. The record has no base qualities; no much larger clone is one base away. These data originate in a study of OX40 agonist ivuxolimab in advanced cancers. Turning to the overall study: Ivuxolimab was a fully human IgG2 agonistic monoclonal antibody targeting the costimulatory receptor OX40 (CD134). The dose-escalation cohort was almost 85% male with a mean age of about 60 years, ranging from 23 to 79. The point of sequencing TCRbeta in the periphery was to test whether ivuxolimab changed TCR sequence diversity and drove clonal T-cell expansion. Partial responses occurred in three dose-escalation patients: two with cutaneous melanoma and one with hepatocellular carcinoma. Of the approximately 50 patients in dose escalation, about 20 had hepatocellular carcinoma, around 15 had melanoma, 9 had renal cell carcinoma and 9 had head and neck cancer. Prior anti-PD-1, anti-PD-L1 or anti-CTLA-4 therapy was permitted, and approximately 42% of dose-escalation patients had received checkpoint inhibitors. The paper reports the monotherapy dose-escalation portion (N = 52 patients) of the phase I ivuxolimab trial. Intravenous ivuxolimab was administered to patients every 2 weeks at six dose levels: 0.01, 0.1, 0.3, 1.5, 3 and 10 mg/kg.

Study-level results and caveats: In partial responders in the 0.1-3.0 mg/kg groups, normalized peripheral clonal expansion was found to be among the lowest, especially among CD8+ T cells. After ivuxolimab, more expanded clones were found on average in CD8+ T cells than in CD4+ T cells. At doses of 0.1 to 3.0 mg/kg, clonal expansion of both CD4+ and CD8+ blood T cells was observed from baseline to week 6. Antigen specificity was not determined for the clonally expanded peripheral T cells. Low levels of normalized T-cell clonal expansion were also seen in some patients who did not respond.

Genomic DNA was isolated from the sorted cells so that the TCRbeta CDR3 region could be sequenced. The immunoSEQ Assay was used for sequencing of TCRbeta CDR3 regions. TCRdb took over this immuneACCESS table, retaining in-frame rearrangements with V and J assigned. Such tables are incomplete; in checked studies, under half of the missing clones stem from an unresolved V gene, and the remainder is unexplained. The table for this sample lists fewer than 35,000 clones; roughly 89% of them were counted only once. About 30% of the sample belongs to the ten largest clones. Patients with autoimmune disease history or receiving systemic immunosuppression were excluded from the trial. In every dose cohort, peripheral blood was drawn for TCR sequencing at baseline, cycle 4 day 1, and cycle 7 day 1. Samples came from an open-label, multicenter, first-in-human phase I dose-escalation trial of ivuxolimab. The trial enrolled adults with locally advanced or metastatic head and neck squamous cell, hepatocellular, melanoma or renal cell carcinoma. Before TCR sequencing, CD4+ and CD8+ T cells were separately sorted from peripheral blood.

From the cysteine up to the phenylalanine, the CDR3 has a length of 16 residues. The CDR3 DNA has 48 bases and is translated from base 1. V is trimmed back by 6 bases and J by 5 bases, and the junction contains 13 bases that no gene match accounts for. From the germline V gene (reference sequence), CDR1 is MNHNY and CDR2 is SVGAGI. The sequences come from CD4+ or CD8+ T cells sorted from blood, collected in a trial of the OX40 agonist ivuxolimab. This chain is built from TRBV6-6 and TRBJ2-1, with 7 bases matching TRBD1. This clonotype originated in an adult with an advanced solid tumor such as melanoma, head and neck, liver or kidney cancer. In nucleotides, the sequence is TGTGCCAGCAGCCCCTCCCGACAGGGTGGGGACAATGAGCAGTTCTTC. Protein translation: CASSPSRQGGDNEQFF.